This record looks at one T cell receptor (beta chain) sequence and its context. The target antigen is unknown. Repertoires were sampled repeatedly during chemoradiotherapy. The data are from a study of chemoradiotherapy in HPV16-positive cancers. Findings and caveats of the study: Candidate HPV-specific clones and E7-related TCR motifs grew in tumor during treatment.

Clones were read by immunoSEQ multiplex PCR, and TCRdb kept only the in-frame ones, dropping some. This table holds approximately 9,600 clones, about four fifths found once. Material: tumor tissue, obtained from a patient who underwent chemoradiotherapy. The receptor comes from a human donor with HPV-associated anogenital cancer.

The CDR3 here is CASSHSGTSYEQYF. The CDR3 nucleotides are TGTGCCAGCAGCCATTCGGGAACCTCCTACGAGCAGTACTTC. The chain combines TRBV7-6 with TRBJ2-7; tentative D call: TRBD2 (5 bases). V lost 5 bases and J 0 bases, leaving 11 bases between the germline ends. Germline V gene data show CDR1 as SGHVS and CDR2 as FNYEAQ. This CDR3 spans 14 amino acids.